The rows below give T cell receptor beta chains drawn from one sample of a study of shared clonotypes between healthy human individuals. TCRdb keeps only in-frame clones here, not all; method: immunoSEQ multiplex PCR. The table records over a million clones, approximately 96% of them present only once. Material for sequencing was naive CD4+ T cells sorted from blood. These TCRs come from a man aged 30 to 39 in good health. Both conserved end residues are part of each CDR3. The D gene is left open where the match is weak.

j_gene: TRBJ2-1
v_gene: TRBV6-5
d_gene: TRBD2
CDR3aa: CASSWGLAGGGKFF

j_gene: TRBJ2-5
v_gene: TRBV15
d_gene: TRBD2
CDR3aa: CATSRDPPGGLLGGTQYF

j_gene: TRBJ2-6
v_gene: TRBV27
d_gene: NA
CDR3aa: CASSFFSGANVLTF

j_gene: TRBJ2-1
v_gene: TRBV18
d_gene: NA
CDR3aa: CASSPNGNSYNEQFF

j_gene: TRBJ2-1
v_gene: TRBV4-1
d_gene: TRBD2
CDR3aa: CASSQREYNEQFF

j_gene: TRBJ2-3
v_gene: TRBV7-3
d_gene: TRBD1
CDR3aa: CASSVRQGVGDTQYF

j_gene: TRBJ2-1
v_gene: TRBV9
d_gene: NA
CDR3aa: CASSGDVMYNEQFF

j_gene: TRBJ2-3
v_gene: TRBV5-1
d_gene: TRBD2
CDR3aa: CASSLLPSGSTDTQYF

j_gene: TRBJ1-1
v_gene: TRBV5-4
d_gene: NA
CDR3aa: CASSLVYRENTEAFF

j_gene: TRBJ2-2
v_gene: TRBV28
d_gene: TRBD1
CDR3aa: CASFTGGTGDTGELFF

j_gene: TRBJ1-2
v_gene: TRBV2
d_gene: NA
CDR3aa: CASRQTPYGYTF

j_gene: TRBJ1-4
v_gene: TRBV7-9
d_gene: NA
CDR3aa: CASTPGQLNEKLFF

j_gene: TRBJ1-5
v_gene: TRBV6-6
d_gene: NA
CDR3aa: CASSGRLQPQHF

j_gene: TRBJ2-7
v_gene: TRBV7-9
d_gene: NA
CDR3aa: CASSFFSLSGSYEQYF

j_gene: TRBJ2-1
v_gene: TRBV7-9
d_gene: NA
CDR3aa: CASTPGSSYNEQFF

j_gene: TRBJ1-2
v_gene: TRBV2
d_gene: NA
CDR3aa: CASTQEGGYGYTF

j_gene: TRBJ2-3
v_gene: TRBV29-1
d_gene: TRBD2
CDR3aa: CSTSGTDTQYF

j_gene: TRBJ2-7
v_gene: TRBV6-5
d_gene: NA
CDR3aa: CASSMTPQEQYF

j_gene: TRBJ1-1
v_gene: TRBV18
d_gene: NA
CDR3aa: CASSPIDFTAAFF

j_gene: TRBJ2-5
v_gene: TRBV27
d_gene: TRBD2
CDR3aa: CASSLSSRGGSPWTQYF

j_gene: TRBJ2-1
v_gene: TRBV28
d_gene: NA
CDR3aa: CASSFGPRPAYNEQFF

j_gene: TRBJ2-5
v_gene: TRBV11-1
d_gene: NA
CDR3aa: CASSLTGLGETQYF

j_gene: TRBJ2-5
v_gene: TRBV5-1
d_gene: NA
CDR3aa: CASREQAAETQYF